Each of the 23 T cell receptor beta chains below was sequenced from the same sample in a study of cytomegalovirus exposure and HLA in healthy donors (dated by TCRdb to 2017 to 2019). Library creation used the immunoSEQ multiplex PCR assay. TCRdb obtained this table from immuneACCESS and retained in-frame rearrangements with V and J assigned. These tables miss some clones; where compared with another copy, unresolved V genes account for less than half of the shortfall, and the remainder is unexplained. The sample table shows around 190,000 clones, and around 88% are seen once. The top ten clones comprise about 1.6% of the sample. The sample consisted of PBMCs. The receptors here all came from a woman under 30 in good health and CMV-seronegative.

V and J are TRBV18 and TRBJ2-7; 11 nucleotides line up with TRBD1. This CDR3 is 16 amino acids long. Germline CDR1 reads KGHSH; CDR2 reads LQKENI. Losses at the gene ends were 6 bases for V and 1 base for J; bases not matched to a gene: 8. As DNA, the CDR3 is TGTGCCAGCTCCCCGGGGGGACAGGGGGTTTCCTACGAGCAGTACTTC. Translated: CASSPGGQGVSYEQYF.

This clone was seen only once. The chain is built from TRBV5-6 and TRBJ2-1; perhaps TRBD2 as D (6 bases). Trimming stripped 1 base from V and 2 bases from J, with 10 bases between. Germline CDR1 and CDR2: SGHDT and YYEEEE. The CDR3 is made up of 15 amino acids. CDR3 nucleotides: TGTGCCAGCAGCTTGATATCGGGAGCCTACAATGAGCAGTTCTTC. Its translation is CASSLISGAYNEQFF.

The chain couples TRBV19 to TRBJ1-5; D gene unclear. Germline V gene sequence: CDR1 LNHDA, CDR2 SQIVND (reference sequence). V dropped 7 bases and J dropped 7 bases, with 11 bases sitting between them. This CDR3 has 12 residues. The CDR3 DNA follows: TGTGCCAGTAACTCACCATTCCAGCCCCAGCATTTT. Translation: CASNSPFQPQHF. The entire variable domain, with the rest obtained from reference TRBV19 and TRBJ1-5, is as follows: DGGITQSPKYLFRKEGQNVTLSCEQNLNHDAMYWYRQDPGQGLRLIYYSQIVNDFQKGDIAEGYSVSREKKESFPLTVTSAQKNPTAFYLCASNSPFQPQHFGDGTRLSIL.

CDR3 region: CASSRTLAGTLKEQFF. The CDR3 region has the DNA TGTGCCAGCAGCAGGACCCTAGCGGGGACCCTTAAGGAGCAGTTCTTC. The V call is TRBV7-9, the J call TRBJ2-1, with 9 positions matching TRBD2. CDR3 size: 16 residues. Trimming cost V 5 bases and J 10 bases; bases outside gene matches: 15. CDR1 and CDR2 (germline): SEHNR, FQNEAQ (reference sequence).

This chain connects TRBV19 to TRBJ2-5, with 9 bases identical to TRBD1. V was pared by 1 base and J by 5 bases, with 5 bases of the junction left unmatched. From germline, CDR1 is LNHDA and CDR2 SQIVND (reference sequence). CDR3 size: 15 residues. CDR3 in DNA: TGTGCCAGTAGTATAGGGACAGGGGCCAGGGAGACCCAGTACTTC. This sequence encodes CASSIGTGARETQYF.

The chain combines TRBV7-9 with TRBJ2-2, with a possible D match to TRBD1 (5 bases). The CDR3 consists of 15 residues. Trimming stripped 0 bases from V and 4 bases from J, with 9 bases between. Germline loops: CDR1 SEHNR, CDR2 FQNEAQ (reference sequence). The CDR3 is CASSLAQGSTGELFF. The DNA of the CDR3 is TGTGCCAGCAGCTTAGCGCAGGGTTCCACCGGGGAGCTGTTTTTT.

This chain joins TRBV19 and TRBJ2-7, with 11 bases identical to TRBD2. There are 15 residues in the CDR3. The V and J ends lost 2 bases and 6 bases, in that order; junction bases with no gene match: 6. From germline, CDR1 is LNHDA and CDR2 SQIVND (reference sequence). CDR3 coding DNA: TGTGCCAGTAGTATACGCCTAGCGGGAGGTACCGAGCAGTACTTC. Its translation is CASSIRLAGGTEQYF.

The chain links TRBV7-9 to TRBJ2-7; 7 bases align to TRBD1. The germline CDR1 and CDR2 sequences are SEHNR and FQNEAQ (reference sequence). The CDR3 contains 14 residues. V was pared by 5 bases and J by 0 bases, with 4 bases of the junction left unmatched. The CDR3 DNA sequence: TGTGCCAGCAGCCCCGGGACAGTCTCCTACGAGCAGTACTTC. It codes for CASSPGTVSYEQYF.

The chain has TRBV19 and TRBJ2-7; 9 bases fit TRBD1. The CDR3 covers 14 residues. J gave up 5 bases and V 8 bases, and 10 bases lay outside the gene matches. CDR1 LNHDA and CDR2 SQIVND come from the germline V gene (reference sequence). The CDR3 coding sequence is TGTGCCAGTGGGACAGGGTACCGGGGGGACGAGCAGTACTTC. Translation: CASGTGYRGDEQYF.

By sample fraction, this clone is medium-sized. This chain connects TRBV19 to TRBJ1-5; D call uncertain. Germline V gives CDR1 LNHDA, CDR2 SQIVND (reference sequence). This CDR3 region has 10 residues. The germline V and J ends were trimmed by 8 bases and 6 bases, with 5 bases remaining between them. The CDR3 here is CASSSQPQHF. The CDR3 bases are TGTGCCAGTTCGTCTCAGCCCCAGCATTTT. The full variable domain, rest sourced from reference TRBV19 and TRBJ1-5, is DGGITQSPKYLFRKEGQNVTLSCEQNLNHDAMYWYRQDPGQGLRLIYYSQIVNDFQKGDIAEGYSVSREKKESFPLTVTSAQKNPTAFYLCASSSQPQHFGDGTRLSIL.

V and J are TRBV5-6 and TRBJ2-7, with 7 bases aligning to TRBD2. CDR1 SGHDT and CDR2 YYEEEE come from the germline V gene. The CDR3 totals 13 residues. V shed 2 bases, J shed 4 bases, and the junction held 3 bases outside the gene matches. DNA of the CDR3: TGTGCCAGCAGCTTCTTGCGGGGGTACGAGCAGTACTTC. Encoded protein: CASSFLRGYEQYF. Looking up the rest from reference TRBV5-6 and TRBJ2-7 gives the full variable domain: DAGVTQSPTHLIKTRGQQVTLRCSPKSGHDTVSWYQQALGQGPQFIFQYYEEEERQRGNFPDRFSGHQFPNYSSELNVNALLLGDSALYLCASSFLRGYEQYFGPGTRLTVT.

The chain joins TRBV2 to TRBJ2-1; 9 bases map to TRBD2. The CDR3 extends over 14 amino acids. CDR1 is SNHLY, CDR2 FYNNEI, per germline. With V trimmed by 8 bases and J by 4 bases, 6 bases remained unmatched. The CDR3 DNA reads as TGTGCCAGCCCTGGTAGCGGGAGTTACAATGAGCAGTTCTTC. Translating gives CASPGSGSYNEQFF.

V is TRBV7-8 and J is TRBJ1-2; D remains unclear. CDR3 size: 16 residues. V lost 5 bases and J lost 5, with 21 bases in between. CDR1 is SGHVS and CDR2 is FQNEAQ in the germline V gene. The CDR3: CASSPRNKISGYGYTF. The CDR3 DNA follows: TGTGCCAGCAGCCCTAGGAATAAGATATCGGGTTATGGCTACACCTTC.

V gene TRBV27 combines with J gene TRBJ2-7; D is perhaps TRBD1 (6 bases). Germline CDR1 reads MNHEY; CDR2 reads SMNVEV (reference sequence). Trimming shortened V by 0 bases and J by 2 bases, and 11 bases separated the two germline ends. CDR3 length: 15 residues. The CDR3 DNA sequence: TGTGCCAGCAGTTTATCGGTGACAGGCGCCTACGAGCAGTACTTC. Translation gives CASSLSVTGAYEQYF.

This clone has only one observation. J is TRBJ1-2 and V is TRBV9; D remains unclear. Germline assignment: CDR1 SGDLS and CDR2 YYNGEE. This CDR3 has 15 residues. Trimming took 0 bases from V and 0 from J, leaving 9 bases between them. The CDR3 DNA sequence: TGTGCCAGCAGCGTAGAGCCCACCGCTAACTATGGCTACACCTTC. It translates to CASSVEPTANYGYTF. Filled out from reference TRBV9 and TRBJ1-2, the complete variable domain reads DSGVTQTPKHLITATGQRVTLRCSPRSGDLSVYWYQQSLDQGLQFLIQYYNGEERAKGNILERFSAQQFPDLHSELNLSSLELGDSALYFCASSVEPTANYGYTFGSGTRLTVV.

This clone was recorded a few times. Other nucleotide sequences from this sample produce the same CDR3. The chain has TRBV11-2 and TRBJ1-2, with TRBD1 matching 10 bases. The CDR3 is made up of 14 amino acids. V trimming: 3 bases; J trimming: 4 bases; junction bases outside the gene matches: 2. From germline, CDR1 is SGHAT and CDR2 FQNNGV. The CDR3 bases are TGTGCCAGCAGCTTCCGGACAGGGGGCTATGGCTACACCTTC. Translating it yields CASSFRTGGYGYTF.

V is TRBV30 and J is TRBJ1-1; D perhaps matches TRBD1 (6 bases). This CDR3 comprises 14 residues. V was pared by 2 bases and J by 0 bases, with 10 bases between. The germline CDR1 and CDR2 sequences are GTSNPN and SVGIG (reference sequence). The CDR3 DNA follows: TGTGCCTGGAGTTCCGGACAGATGAACACTGAAGCTTTCTTT. Residues: CAWSSGQMNTEAFF.

The chain couples TRBV9 to TRBJ2-5, with 8 bases aligning to TRBD2. The CDR3 spans 14 residues. The V and J ends lost 7 bases and 1 base, in that order; junction bases with no gene match: 6. Germline V gives CDR1 SGDLS, CDR2 YYNGEE. CDR3 sequence (DNA): TGTGCCAGCTCGGGGGGGCCTGCCCAAGAGACCCAGTACTTC. This encodes CASSGGPAQETQYF. The complete variable domain, with remaining parts taken from reference TRBV9 and TRBJ2-5, reads DSGVTQTPKHLITATGQRVTLRCSPRSGDLSVYWYQQSLDQGLQFLIQYYNGEERAKGNILERFSAQQFPDLHSELNLSSLELGDSALYFCASSGGPAQETQYFGPGTRLLVL.

This clone was picked up one time. The rearrangement uses TRBV6-1 and TRBJ2-4; 9 nucleotides agree with TRBD2. CDR3 length: 14 residues. V was clipped by 11 bases and J by 7 bases; unmatched bases: 12. Looked up from germline, CDR1 is MNHNS and CDR2 is SASEGT. This chain's CDR3 is CAAGGRERVNIQYF. For the CDR3, the DNA is TGTGCCGCGGGGGGGCGGGAGCGAGTCAACATTCAGTACTTC.

This chain joins TRBV19 and TRBJ1-1; 8 bases are shared with TRBD1. The CDR3 is made up of 15 amino acids. Germline CDR1 is LNHDA and CDR2 is SQIVND (reference sequence). The trim removed 5 bases at V and 5 bases at J, leaving 10 bases unmatched. DNA for the CDR3: TGTGCCAGTAGTGACCCCGGACAGGGCAGAACTGAAGCTTTCTTT. As protein: CASSDPGQGRTEAFF.

The chain is built from TRBV6-8 and TRBJ1-1, with a tentative D call TRBD1 (6 bases). Germline CDR1 is MNHGY and CDR2 is SAAAGT. This CDR3 is built from 16 residues. Trimming took off 6 bases at V and 0 bases at J, with 17 bases between the two ends. CDR3 sequence (DNA): TGTGCCAGCAGCCAGGACAGAGCCCGCATGAACACTGAAGCTTTCTTT. This translates into CASSQDRARMNTEAFF.

The chain joins TRBV5-4 to TRBJ1-1; tentatively, D is TRBD1 (6 bases). V lost 4 bases to trimming and J lost 5 bases, with 18 bases between them. This CDR3 has 15 amino acids. CDR1 and CDR2 from the germline V gene are SGHNT and YYREEE (reference sequence). Here the CDR3 reads CASSPRGEVRTEAFF. The CDR3 coding sequence is TGTGCCAGCAGCCCCAGGGGCGAAGTAAGGACTGAAGCTTTCTTT. The whole variable domain, filled in from reference TRBV5-4 and TRBJ1-1, reads ETGVTQSPTHLIKTRGQQVTLRCSSQSGHNTVSWYQQALGQGPQFIFQYYREEENGRGNFPPRFSGLQFPNYSSELNVNALELDDSALYLCASSPRGEVRTEAFFGQGTRLTVV.

A single count supports this clone. In nucleotides, the CDR3 is TGTGCCAGCAGCTTGGCTACAGCGGGGTCCTATAATTCACCCCTCCACTTT. It translates to CASSLATAGSYNSPLHF. This chain joins TRBV5-4 and TRBJ1-6; D gene unclear. Per the germline V gene, CDR1 is SGHNT and CDR2 is YYREEE (reference sequence). The ends were cut back, 0 bases at V and 1 base at J, with 11 bases in the middle. The CDR3 has 17 residues.